The present T cell receptor (beta chain) was sequenced within a study of metastatic and nonmetastatic thyroid tumors. For the study at large: Comparison of repertoires was carried out across blood and tumor or nodule tissue from malignant and benign thyroid patients.

On this clone: Antigen: not known.

TCRdb re-called clones from the PCR reads using MiXCR. Altogether about 12,000 clones are present, approximately 31% being singletons, with the ten largest covering approximately 15%. Points from the study as a whole: Benign nodules were reported to have significantly lower TCR beta diversity than malignant thyroid tumors, in blood and tumor.

No patient received treatment before thyroid surgery. Sequenced: tumor tissue. The receptor comes from a male donor with papillary thyroid cancer or a benign thyroid nodule (not recorded which). Some clones in this sample may be carry-over from other donors' samples.

CDR3 in DNA: TGTGCCAGCAGTGAAGTGGGTGGCGCCGGGTCCTACGAGCAGTACTTC. Residues: CASSEVGGAGSYEQYF. This chain joins TRBV6-1 and TRBJ2-7, with D unresolved. The CDR3 extends over 16 amino acids. Germline assignment: CDR1 MNHNS and CDR2 SASEGT. Trimming took off 1 base at V and 1 base at J, with 14 bases between the two ends.